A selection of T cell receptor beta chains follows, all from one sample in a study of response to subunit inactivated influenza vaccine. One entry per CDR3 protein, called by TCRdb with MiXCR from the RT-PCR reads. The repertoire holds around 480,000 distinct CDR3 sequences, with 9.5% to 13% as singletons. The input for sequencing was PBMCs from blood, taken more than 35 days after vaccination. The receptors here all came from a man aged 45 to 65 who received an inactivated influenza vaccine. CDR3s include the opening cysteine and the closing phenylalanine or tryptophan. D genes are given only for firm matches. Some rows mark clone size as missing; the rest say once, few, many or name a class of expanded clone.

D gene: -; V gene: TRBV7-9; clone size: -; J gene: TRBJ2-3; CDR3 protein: CASSLGGSSLGTQYF; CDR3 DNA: TGTGCCAGCAGCTTAGGAGGCTCTAGCCTCGGTACGCAGTATTTT
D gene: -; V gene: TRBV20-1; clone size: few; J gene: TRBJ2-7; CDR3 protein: CSAPWGRTDSYEQYF; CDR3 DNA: TGCAGTGCTCCCTGGGGGCGGACAGATTCATACGAGCAGTACTTC
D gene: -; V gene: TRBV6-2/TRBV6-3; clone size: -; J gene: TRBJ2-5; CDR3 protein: CASSIGLTGEETQYF; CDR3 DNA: TGTGCCAGCAGTATCGGGTTGACTGGGGAAGAGACCCAGTACTTC
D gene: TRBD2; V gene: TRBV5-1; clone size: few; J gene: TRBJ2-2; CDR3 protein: CASSTPGLLAANTGELFF; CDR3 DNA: TGCGCCAGCAGCACCCCGGGACTACTCGCGGCGAACACCGGGGAGCTGTTTTTT
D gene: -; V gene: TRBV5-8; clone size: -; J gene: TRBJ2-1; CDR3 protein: CASSLALLDEQFF; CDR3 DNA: TGTGCCAGCAGCTTGGCTCTGCTGGATGAGCAGTTCTTC
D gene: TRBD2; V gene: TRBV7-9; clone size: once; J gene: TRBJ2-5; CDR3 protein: CASSHRTRLAEETQYF; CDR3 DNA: TGTGCCAGCAGCCATCGGACCCGACTAGCGGAAGAGACCCAGTACTTC
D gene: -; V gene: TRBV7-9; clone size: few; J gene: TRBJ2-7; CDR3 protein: CASSLGGSEQYF; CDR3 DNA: TGTGCCAGCAGCCTCGGAGGAAGCGAGCAGTACTTC
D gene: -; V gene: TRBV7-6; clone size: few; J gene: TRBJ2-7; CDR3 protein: CASSLEIRGGQYF; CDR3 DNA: TGTGCCAGCAGCTTAGAGATCCGGGGAGGGCAGTACTTC
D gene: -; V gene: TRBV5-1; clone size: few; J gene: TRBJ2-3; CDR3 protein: CASSSLVGTDTQYF; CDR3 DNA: TGCGCCAGCAGCTCACTAGTGGGCACAGATACGCAGTATTTT
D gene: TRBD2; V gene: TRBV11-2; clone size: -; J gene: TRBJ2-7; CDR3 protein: CASSLVGLAGVYEQYF; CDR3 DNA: TGTGCCAGCAGCTTAGTAGGATTAGCGGGAGTTTACGAGCAGTACTTC
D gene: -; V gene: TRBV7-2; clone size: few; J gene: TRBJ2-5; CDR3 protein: CASSRPSERTQYF; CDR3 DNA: TGTGCCAGCAGCAGGCCCTCGGAAAGGACCCAGTACTTC
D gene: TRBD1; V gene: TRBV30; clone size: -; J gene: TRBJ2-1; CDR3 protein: CAWSGQGYNEQFF; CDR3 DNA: TGTGCCTGGAGTGGACAGGGATACAATGAGCAGTTCTTC
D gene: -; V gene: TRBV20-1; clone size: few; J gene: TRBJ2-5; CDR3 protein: CSAFGPGDGETQYF; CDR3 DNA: -
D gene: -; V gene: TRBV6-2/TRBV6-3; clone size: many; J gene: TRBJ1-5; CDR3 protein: CASNSPGLYQHF; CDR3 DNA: TGTGCCAGCAATTCCCCGGGCTTATACCAGCATTTT
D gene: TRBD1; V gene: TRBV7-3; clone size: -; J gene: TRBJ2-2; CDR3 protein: CASSLHGQGAQGELFF; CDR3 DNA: TGTGCCAGCAGCTTACATGGACAGGGGGCGCAAGGGGAGCTGTTTTTT
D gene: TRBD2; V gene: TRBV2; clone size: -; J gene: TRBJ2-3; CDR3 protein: CAAGRLAGGSTPQDTQYF; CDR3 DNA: TGTGCCGCCGGGAGGCTAGCGGGAGGATCCACCCCTCAGGATACGCAGTATTTT
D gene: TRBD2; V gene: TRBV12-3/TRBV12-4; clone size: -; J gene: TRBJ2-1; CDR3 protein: CASRLSGGMNNEQFF; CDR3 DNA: TGTGCCAGCAGACTGAGCGGGGGGATGAACAATGAGCAGTTCTTC
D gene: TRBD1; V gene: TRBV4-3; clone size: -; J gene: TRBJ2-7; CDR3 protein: CASSQEERTGGGYEQYF; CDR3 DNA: TGCGCCAGCAGCCAAGAGGAGCGGACAGGGGGAGGCTACGAGCAGTACTTC
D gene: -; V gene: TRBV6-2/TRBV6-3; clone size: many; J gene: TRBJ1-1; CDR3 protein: CASSKGHTNEAFF; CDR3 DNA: TGTGCCAGCAGTAAGGGACATACTAATGAAGCTTTCTTT
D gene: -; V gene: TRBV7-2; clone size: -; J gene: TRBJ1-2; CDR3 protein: CASSSIAGIYGYTF; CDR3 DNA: TGTGCCAGCAGCTCGATCGCCGGGATCTATGGCTACACCTTC
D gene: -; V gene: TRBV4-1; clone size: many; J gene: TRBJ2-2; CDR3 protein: CASSQEAGDTGELFF; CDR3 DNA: TGCGCCAGCAGCCAAGAAGCCGGAGATACCGGGGAGCTGTTTTTT
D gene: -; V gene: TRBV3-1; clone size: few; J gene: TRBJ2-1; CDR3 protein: CASSQDLGRIYNEQFF; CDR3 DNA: TGTGCCAGCAGCCAAGATTTAGGACGGATATACAATGAGCAGTTCTTC
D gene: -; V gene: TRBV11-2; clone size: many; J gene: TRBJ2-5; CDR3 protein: CASSFITEQETQYF; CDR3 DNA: TGTGCCAGCAGCTTCATAACTGAACAAGAGACCCAGTACTTC